This TCR beta chain was sequenced for a study of CD8 T cell repertoires and HIV-1 epitope variants. Looking at the study overall: Twenty-five autologous and known Gag and Nef epitope variant peptides each stimulated T cells separately. An uncultured baseline aliquot held 1M T cells.

Clones were sequenced by immunoSEQ multiplex PCR, and TCRdb holds only the in-frame ones, with some missing. The table has 1,000 to 1,200 clones, approximately 68% seen once. The V gene end was trimmed by 2 bases and the J gene end by 5 bases; junction bases not matched to a gene: 3. From germline, CDR1 is MGHDK and CDR2 SYGVNS. There are 15 residues in the CDR3. On this clone: Its antigen remains unidentified.

The sample taken for sequencing was cultured CD8+ T cells derived from PBMCs. This clonotype was sampled from a male donor with HIV. The rearrangement links TRBV25-1 to TRBJ2-5; 12 bases line up with TRBD1. The chain's CDR3 is CASSEGTGGGETQYF. The DNA for the CDR3 is TGTGCCAGCAGTGAAGGGACAGGGGGCGGGGAGACCCAGTACTTC.